This TCR beta chain is from a study of chemoradiotherapy in HPV16-positive cancers (dated by TCRdb to the early 2020s). For the study in its entirety: Candidate HPV-specific T-cell clones and common TCR motifs were defined by functional T-cell assays performed on cells from two HPV16-positive patients. Whether T-cell immunity against the HPV oncoproteins E6 and E7 changes during chemoradiotherapy and whether survival is affected by this immunity were examined in the study. Next, the candidate HPV-specific TCRs and motifs were followed in TCR repertoires from around 92 patients with HPV-related cancers. What the study reported, not specific to this receptor: Expansion of candidate HPV-specific clones and E7-related TCR motifs was observed in the tumor microenvironment during treatment, whereas no such expansion was observed for non-HPV-specific T cells. In HPV16-positive patients, expansion of HPV-responsive T cells during chemoradiotherapy was associated with improved recurrence-free survival. Only a couple of HPV16-positive patients were used to derive the functional definition of HPV-specific T cells, and the survival association was reported for HPV16-positive patients.

Libraries were made using the immunoSEQ multiplex PCR assay. What TCRdb holds here is the immuneACCESS table cut down to in-frame rearrangements. Part of the clones is not present; checked against another copy, under half of the missing clones reflect an unresolved V gene, and the others are unexplained. This sample has 650 to 950 clones in its table, and roughly 20% of those were observed once. More than 9.5% of the sample lies in the top ten. Because repertoires were sampled repeatedly during chemoradiotherapy, clonal expansion in the tumor microenvironment could be followed. This clone was observed a handful of times. It has no known antigen specificity. The sample holds no much larger clone one base away, and base qualities are not on file. The clonotype was recovered from a human donor with HPV-associated anogenital cancer. Sampling was conducted from a patient who underwent chemoradiotherapy.

The nucleotides are TGCGCCAGCAGCTTGGTGGGCAGGGGGTCCACTGAAGCTTTCTTT. This encodes CASSLVGRGSTEAFF. The chain uses TRBV5-1 and TRBJ1-1, and TRBD1 matches 7 of the central bases. CDR1 and CDR2, looked up from the germline V gene, are SGHRS and YFSETQ. The CDR3 starts with the cysteine, ends with the phenylalanine, and has 15 residues. CDR3 DNA is the only sequence kept; it has 45 bases, read in frame from the first base. Germline trimming amounts to 0 bases on V and 4 bases on J, with 6 as the count of junction bases outside the gene matches.